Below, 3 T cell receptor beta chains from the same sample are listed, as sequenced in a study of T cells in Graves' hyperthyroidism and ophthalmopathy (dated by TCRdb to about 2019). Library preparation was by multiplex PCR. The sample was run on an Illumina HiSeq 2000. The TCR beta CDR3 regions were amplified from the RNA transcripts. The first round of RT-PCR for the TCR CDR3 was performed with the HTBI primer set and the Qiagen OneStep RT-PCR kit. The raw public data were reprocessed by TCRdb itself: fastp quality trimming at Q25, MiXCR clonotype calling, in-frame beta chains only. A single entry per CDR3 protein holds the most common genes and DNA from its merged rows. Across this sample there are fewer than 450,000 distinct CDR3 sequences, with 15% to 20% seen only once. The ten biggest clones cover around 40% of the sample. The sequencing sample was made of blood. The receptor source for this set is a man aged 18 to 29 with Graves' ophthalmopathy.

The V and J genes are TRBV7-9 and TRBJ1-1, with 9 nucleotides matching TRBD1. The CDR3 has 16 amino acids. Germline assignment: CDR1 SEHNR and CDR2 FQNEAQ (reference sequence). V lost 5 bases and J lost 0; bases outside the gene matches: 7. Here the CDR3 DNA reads TGTGCCAGCAGCCGGGACAGGGCACTCATGAACACTGAAGCTTTCTTT. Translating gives CASSRDRALMNTEAFF.

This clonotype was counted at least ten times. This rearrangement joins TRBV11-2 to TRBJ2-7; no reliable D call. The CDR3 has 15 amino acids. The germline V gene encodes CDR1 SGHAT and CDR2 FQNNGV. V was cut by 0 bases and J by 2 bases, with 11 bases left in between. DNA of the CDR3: TGTGCCAGCAGCTTAGAGAGCCCGTGGCCCTACGAGCAGTACTTC. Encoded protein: CASSLESPWPYEQYF.

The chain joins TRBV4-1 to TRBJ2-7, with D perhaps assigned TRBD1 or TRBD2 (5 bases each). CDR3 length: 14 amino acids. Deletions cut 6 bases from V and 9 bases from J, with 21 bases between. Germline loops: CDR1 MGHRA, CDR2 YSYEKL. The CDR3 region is CASRGTRGRGGQYF. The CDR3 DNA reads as TGCGCCAGCAGAGGCACCCGGGGTAGGGGCGGGCAGTACTTC.